This T cell receptor beta chain comes out of a study of T cell repertoires in aging, cancer and after chemotherapy. Peripheral blood genomic DNA, not sorted cells or RNA, was the template. Multiplex touch-down PCR with TRB-A/B primers amplified rearranged V-D-J TRB sequences. A single record per CDR3 protein comes from TCRdb applying MiXCR to the multiplex PCR reads. The sample has 15,000 to 20,000 distinct CDR3 sequences; approximately 40% are singletons. Germline assignment: CDR1 SGHNT and CDR2 YYREEE (reference sequence). The CDR3 is 13 amino acids. V was pared by 0 bases and J by 3 bases, with 6 bases between.

The sequence was obtained from a human donor with a solid tumor. What was sequenced was blood. V gene TRBV5-4 combines with J gene TRBJ1-1; D remains unclear. The CDR3 DNA reads TGTGCCAGCAGCTTGGAGCCATACACTGAAGCTTTCTTT. Translated: CASSLEPYTEAFF.